This TCR beta chain appears in the sequencing data of a study of PD-1 blockade in classical Hodgkin lymphoma. Assay: immunoSEQ multiplex PCR; the TCRdb copy retains only in-frame clones and omits some. The sample lists under 20,000 clones, around 80% occurring once. Whole-study findings and limits: By cycle point C4D1, TCR diversity had risen significantly in CD4+ cells (but not CD8+ cells).

V shed 0 bases, J shed 0 bases, and the junction held 2 bases outside the gene matches. This CDR3 has 16 residues. The germline V gene has CDR1 LGHNA and CDR2 YNFKEQ. With no exception, relapse followed autologous stem cell transplantation in all patients, and brentuximab vedotin exposure varied. Each best response was a complete response, a partial response or progressive disease. Only one count was recorded for this clone. What it binds is unknown. This rearrangement joins TRBV4-2 to TRBJ2-3; 8 positions agree with TRBD2. This specimen consisted of peripheral blood mononuclear cells (PBMCs), obtained before the second cycle of nivolumab. The receptor's source is a human donor with classical Hodgkin lymphoma. CDR3 amino acids: CASSQDRGGSTDTQYF. The CDR3 region has the DNA TGTGCCAGCAGCCAAGATCGGGGGGGCAGCACAGATACGCAGTATTTT.